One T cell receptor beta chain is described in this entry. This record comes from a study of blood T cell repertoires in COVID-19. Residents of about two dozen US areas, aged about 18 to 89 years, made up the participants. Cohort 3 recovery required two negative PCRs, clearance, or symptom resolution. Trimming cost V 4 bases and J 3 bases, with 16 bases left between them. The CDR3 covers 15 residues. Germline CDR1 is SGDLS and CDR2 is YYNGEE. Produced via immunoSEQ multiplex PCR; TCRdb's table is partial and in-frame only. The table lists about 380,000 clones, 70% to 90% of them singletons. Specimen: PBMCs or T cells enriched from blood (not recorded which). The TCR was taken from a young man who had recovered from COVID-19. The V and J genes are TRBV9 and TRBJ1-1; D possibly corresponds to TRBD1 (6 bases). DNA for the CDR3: TGTGCCAGCAGCTCTAGTGGGGGGGCTGACACTGAAGCTTTCTTT. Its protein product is CASSSSGGADTEAFF.